These T cell receptor beta chains were read from a single sample in a study of shared clonotypes between healthy human individuals. This table comes from immunoSEQ multiplex PCR, and its TCRdb copy is limited to in-frame clones, with some not included. The sample lists about 1.1 million clones; 60% to 80% were seen once. The specimen sequenced was memory CD4+ T cells from PBMCs. These receptors came from a man aged 18 to 30 in good health. Some clones in this sample may be carry-over from other donors' samples. Each CDR3 is given with its conserved first and last residue. Fields, in order: D gene, V gene, J gene, clone size, CDR3 protein, CDR3 DNA. A D gene is named only where the DNA matches it firmly. Clone size is given for some rows only: seen once, a few or many times, or a class if the clone is expanded.

>.|TRBV6-6|TRBJ2-2|.
CASSYSSPGGELFF
TGTGCCAGCAGTTACTCGTCTCCGGGCGGGGAGCTGTTTTTT
>TRBD2|TRBV15|TRBJ2-7|once
CATSKGRGDEQYF
TGTGCCACCAGCAAAGGCCGGGGGGACGAGCAGTACTTC
>.|TRBV4-1|TRBJ2-7|.
CASSPVMDYEQYF
TGCGCCAGCAGCCCAGTCATGGACTACGAGCAGTACTTC
>.|TRBV28|TRBJ1-5|few
CVTGPPGQPQHF
TGTGTAACGGGTCCGCCTGGTCAGCCCCAGCATTTT
>TRBD2|TRBV11-1|TRBJ2-7|.
CASSAGLAGVGYEQYF
TGTGCCAGCAGCGCCGGACTAGCGGGCGTTGGCTACGAGCAGTACTTC
>TRBD2|TRBV19|TRBJ2-7|.
CASSIGSGLADSYEQYF
TGTGCCAGTAGTATAGGCTCAGGGCTAGCGGATTCCTACGAGCAGTACTTC
>.|TRBV6-5|TRBJ1-6|.
CASSRLRVEDSPLHF
TGTGCCAGCAGCCGCCTCAGGGTTGAGGATTCACCCCTCCACTTT
>TRBD2|TRBV4-1|TRBJ2-7|few
CASSQEGGSRYGQHF
TGCGCCAGCAGCCAAGAAGGCGGGAGTAGATACGGTCAGCACTTC
>TRBD2|TRBV7-9|TRBJ2-1|.
CASSLEGSSGNPYNEQFF
TGTGCCAGCAGCTTAGAAGGGTCTAGCGGGAATCCCTACAATGAGCAGTTCTTC
>TRBD2|TRBV28|TRBJ2-2|.
CASGPAGVDTGELFF
TGTGCCAGCGGCCCAGCGGGAGTGGACACCGGGGAGCTGTTTTTT
>.|TRBV11-3|TRBJ2-3|few
CASSFRETDTQYF
TGTGCCAGCAGCTTTCGTGAGACAGATACGCAGTATTTT
>.|TRBV5-1|TRBJ2-4|.
CASSYDNLAKNIQYF
TGCGCCAGCAGCTACGACAACCTAGCCAAAAACATTCAGTACTTC
>.|TRBV6-1|TRBJ1-2|.
CASHITQTGYGYTF
TGTGCCAGCCATATTACCCAGACGGGCTATGGCTACACCTTC
>.|TRBV5-1|TRBJ2-7|.
CASSRATGATYEQYF
TGCGCCAGCAGCCGTGCTACGGGAGCTACCTACGAGCAGTACTTC
>TRBD2|TRBV5-1|TRBJ2-7|.
CASSLPSGSYEQYF
TGCGCCAGCAGCTTGCCTAGCGGTTCCTACGAGCAGTACTTC
>.|TRBV28|TRBJ2-7|few
CASSQGGYEQYF
TGTGCCAGCAGTCAGGGAGGCTACGAGCAGTACTTC
>TRBD1|TRBV4-2|TRBJ1-1|.
CASSQAPGQLNTEAFF
TGTGCCAGCAGCCAAGCGCCGGGACAGCTGAACACTGAAGCTTTCTTT
>.|TRBV7-2|TRBJ1-1|.
CASSLTLSKRRIQNTEAFF
TGTGCCAGCAGCTTAACGTTATCGAAGCGCCGTATCCAGAACACTGAAGCTTTCTTT
>TRBD2|TRBV4-1|TRBJ2-7|.
CASSRGTSGAYEQYF
TGCGCCAGCAGCCGCGGGACTAGCGGGGCCTACGAGCAGTACTTC
>TRBD1|TRBV5-1|TRBJ2-2|.
CASSSGQGLNTGELFF
TGCGCCAGCAGCTCTGGACAGGGGCTGAACACCGGGGAGCTGTTTTTT
>.|TRBV9|TRBJ2-3|.
CASSVERTSTDTQYF
TGTGCCAGCAGCGTAGAACGGACTAGCACAGATACGCAGTATTTT
>.|TRBV7-8|TRBJ1-1|.
CASSLASGMNTEAFF
TGTGCCAGCAGCTTAGCGTCGGGAATGAACACTGAAGCTTTCTTT
>.|TRBV18|TRBJ2-5|.
CASSQQETQYF
TGTGCCAGCTCGCAACAAGAGACCCAGTACTTC
>.|TRBV5-1|TRBJ1-5|.
CASRPNSNQPQHF
TGCGCCAGCCGCCCGAATAGCAATCAGCCCCAGCATTTT
>TRBD1|TRBV7-3|TRBJ2-2|.
CASSLAPTRQGFGGELFF
TGTGCCAGCAGCTTAGCCCCGACTCGACAGGGATTCGGCGGGGAGCTGTTTTTT
>.|TRBV12-1|TRBJ2-7|.
CASSDEPGQTYEQYF
TGTGCCAGCAGCGATGAGCCGGGACAGACCTACGAGCAGTACTTC
>TRBD2|TRBV5-1|TRBJ2-3|.
CASSVASGGTDTQYF
TGCGCCAGCAGCGTCGCTAGCGGGGGCACAGATACGCAGTATTTT
>.|TRBV19|TRBJ1-2|.
CASSPQRSSAYGYTF
TGTGCCAGTAGTCCCCAGCGGAGCAGCGCCTATGGCTACACCTTC
>.|TRBV6-6|TRBJ1-5|.
CASSYWATRNQPQHF
TGTGCCAGCAGTTATTGGGCTACACGCAATCAGCCCCAGCATTTT
>TRBD1|TRBV5-1|TRBJ1-2|.
CASSSTGGGGYTF
TGCGCCAGCAGCTCGACAGGGGGCGGTGGCTACACCTTC
>TRBD1|TRBV7-9|TRBJ1-4|.
CASSSGQGTTNEKLFF
TGTGCCAGCAGCTCGGGACAGGGGACAACTAATGAAAAACTGTTTTTT
>.|TRBV7-2|TRBJ2-7|.
CASSLSGQSYEQYF
TGTGCCAGCAGCTTAAGCGGCCAGTCCTACGAGCAGTACTTC
>.|TRBV2|TRBJ2-2|few
CASILRPGELFF
TGTGCCAGCATCCTGAGGCCCGGGGAGCTGTTTTTT
>TRBD1|TRBV6-1|TRBJ1-5|.
CASSFWGQSNQPQHF
TGTGCCAGCAGTTTTTGGGGACAGAGCAATCAGCCCCAGCATTTT
>TRBD1|TRBV4-3|TRBJ2-3|.
CASSLTGRTDTQYF
TGCGCCAGCAGCCTGACAGGGAGAACAGATACGCAGTATTTT
>.|TRBV15|TRBJ1-5|.
CATSMGRDQPQHF
TGTGCCACCAGCATGGGGAGAGATCAGCCCCAGCATTTT
>.|TRBV5-1|TRBJ1-1|.
CASSGTGYTEAFF
TGCGCCAGCAGCGGTACAGGGTACACTGAAGCTTTCTTT
>TRBD1|TRBV18|TRBJ2-2|.
CASSPVPTGPNTGELFF
TGTGCCAGCTCACCGGTTCCGACAGGGCCGAACACCGGGGAGCTGTTTTTT
>TRBD2|TRBV4-1|TRBJ2-7|once
CASSQVLRESLYEQYF
TGCGCCAGCAGCCAAGTTTTGCGGGAGAGTCTCTACGAGCAGTACTTC
>TRBD2|TRBV28|TRBJ2-5|.
CASSPGLAGVRETQYF
TGTGCCAGCAGTCCCGGACTAGCGGGAGTGAGGGAGACCCAGTACTTC
>.|TRBV5-4|TRBJ2-7|.
CASSLSPDHPGEQYF
TGTGCCAGCAGCTTAAGTCCCGACCATCCTGGAGAGCAGTACTTC
>.|TRBV20-1|TRBJ2-7|few
CSAPSAQRQYF
TGCAGTGCCCCATCCGCCCAGAGGCAGTACTTC
>.|TRBV7-9|TRBJ2-5|once
CASSLAGGQETQYF
TGTGCCAGCAGCTTAGCGGGGGGTCAAGAGACCCAGTACTTC
>.|TRBV4-1|TRBJ1-4|.
CASSLFSRTQGEKLFF
TGCGCCAGCAGCCTATTTTCGAGAACCCAAGGGGAAAAACTGTTTTTT
>.|TRBV4-3|TRBJ1-3|.
CASSQDDTGNTIYF
TGCGCCAGCAGCCAAGACGACACTGGAAACACCATATATTTT
>TRBD2|TRBV7-2|TRBJ2-4|once
CASSYGLAAAKNIQYF
TGTGCCAGCAGCTATGGGCTAGCGGCAGCCAAAAACATTCAGTACTTC
>TRBD1|TRBV30|TRBJ2-5|.
CAWSTGTGGPQETQYF
TGTGCCTGGAGTACAGGGACAGGGGGGCCTCAAGAGACCCAGTACTTC
>.|TRBV15|TRBJ2-1|.
CATSRESRYNEQFF
TGTGCCACCAGCAGAGAATCGAGGTACAATGAGCAGTTCTTC
>.|TRBV5-6|TRBJ2-3|.
CASSLDLYTTDTQYF
TGTGCCAGCAGCTTGGACCTATATACCACAGATACGCAGTATTTT
>TRBD1|TRBV4-1|TRBJ2-7|.
CASSQVGGRDRLAPYEQYF
TGCGCCAGCAGCCAAGTCGGAGGTCGGGACAGGCTCGCGCCCTACGAGCAGTACTTC
>.|TRBV30|TRBJ2-1|.
CAWSRGYSSYNEQFF
TGTGCCTGGAGTCGGGGTTATAGCTCCTACAATGAGCAGTTCTTC
>.|TRBV5-1|TRBJ2-6|few
CASSSGSREANVLTF
TGCGCCAGCAGTTCCGGGTCCAGGGAGGCCAACGTCCTGACTTTC
>TRBD1|TRBV5-1|TRBJ2-3|.
CASSTRTGSADTQYF
TGCGCCAGCAGCACACGGACAGGGAGCGCAGATACGCAGTATTTT
>.|TRBV7-2|TRBJ2-1|.
CASSSVAGQYMGEQFF
TGTGCCAGCAGCTCCGTGGCGGGACAGTATATGGGTGAGCAGTTCTTC
>TRBD2|TRBV7-2|TRBJ2-1|.
CASSLARGLGYEQFF
TGTGCCAGCAGCTTAGCGCGGGGACTAGGGTATGAGCAGTTCTTC